The 22 T cell receptor beta chains reported below all come from one sample, sequenced in a study of shared clonotypes between healthy human individuals (dated by TCRdb to about 2020). The library came from the immunoSEQ multiplex PCR assay. This immuneACCESS table, as held by TCRdb, lists in-frame sequences with V and J called but not all clones. Of the missing ones, under half trace to an unresolved V gene in checked studies; the others have no known cause. Counted in this sample were about 2 million clones; about 95% of them appeared once. Of the sample, around 0.13% is held by the ten largest clones. The sample comprised naive CD4+ T cells sorted from blood. Taken with the paper, the label for cell subset or site translates to: CD45RA+ positively selected. The receptor set was obtained from a man between 18 and 29 years old in good health.

The V gene is TRBV5-6, the J gene TRBJ2-2; no clear D gene. Trimming took off 1 base at V and 7 bases at J, with 11 bases between the two ends. This CDR3 comprises 14 residues. CDR1 and CDR2 from the germline V gene are SGHDT and YYEEEE. CDR3 loop: CASSLSSVYGELFF. In nucleotides, the CDR3 is TGTGCCAGCAGCTTGAGTTCAGTTTACGGGGAGCTGTTTTTT.

The chain combines TRBV29-1 with TRBJ2-7; 8 bases line up with TRBD1. CDR3 length: 13 amino acids. CDR1 SQVTM and CDR2 ANQGSEA come from the germline V gene. Unmatched junction bases numbered 7, after V lost 3 bases and J lost 6 bases. In DNA, the CDR3 is TGCAGCGTTGAGCGAGACAGGGGACTCGAGCAGTACTTC. Translated: CSVERDRGLEQYF.

This chain uses TRBV19 with TRBJ2-1; 8 positions agree with TRBD2. Losses at the gene ends were 5 bases for V and 5 bases for J; bases not matched to a gene: 8. This CDR3 spans 15 amino acids. Germline-derived CDR1 and CDR2 are LNHDA and SQIVND (reference sequence). The CDR3 DNA reads TGTGCCAGTAGTGTCCCAGGGCGGGGGGACAATGAGCAGTTCTTC. Its translation is CASSVPGRGDNEQFF. The full variable domain, completed using reference TRBV19 and TRBJ2-1, is DGGITQSPKYLFRKEGQNVTLSCEQNLNHDAMYWYRQDPGQGLRLIYYSQIVNDFQKGDIAEGYSVSREKKESFPLTVTSAQKNPTAFYLCASSVPGRGDNEQFFGPGTRLTVL.

Turning to this clone: Other DNA sequences in this specimen translate into the identical CDR3. V is TRBV2 and J is TRBJ2-2; D remains ambiguous. CDR1 SNHLY and CDR2 FYNNEI come from the germline V gene. This CDR3 spans 11 amino acids. V was clipped by 6 bases and J by 4 bases, with 3 bases between them. The CDR3: CASSITGELFF. The CDR3 DNA reads as TGTGCCAGCAGCATCACCGGGGAGCTGTTTTTT. Filled out from reference TRBV2 and TRBJ2-2, the complete variable domain reads EPEVTQTPSHQVTQMGQEVILRCVPISNHLYFYWYRQILGQKVEFLVSFYNNEISEKSEIFDDQFSVERPDGSNFTLKIRSTKLEDSAMYFCASSITGELFFGEGSRLTVL.

This clone was seen only a few times. Other DNA sequences of this sample code for an identical CDR3. The chain employs TRBV18 and TRBJ2-7; tentative D call: TRBD1 (6 bases). Germline V gene data show CDR1 as KGHSH and CDR2 as LQKENI. This CDR3 contains 14 residues. Trimming stripped 2 bases from V and 0 bases from J, with 8 bases between. CDR3 nucleotide sequence: TGTGCCAGCTCACCATTGGACAGCTCCTACGAGCAGTACTTC. As protein: CASSPLDSSYEQYF.

For this clone: This specimen includes other DNA sequences encoding the same CDR3. The CDR3 sequence is CASSPGLDTQYF. The CDR3 bases are TGCGCCAGCAGCCCGGGACTAGATACGCAGTATTTT. The chain is built from TRBV5-1 and TRBJ2-3; D is perhaps TRBD2 (6 bases). The CDR3 has 12 amino acids. Germline V gives CDR1 SGHRS, CDR2 YFSETQ. The V gene lost 4 bases and the J gene lost 5 bases, with 8 bases spanning the gap. Looking up the rest from reference TRBV5-1 and TRBJ2-3 gives the full variable domain: KAGVTQTPRYLIKTRGQQVTLSCSPISGHRSVSWYQQTPGQGLQFLFEYFSETQRNKGNFPGRFSGRQFSNSRSEMNVSTLELGDSALYLCASSPGLDTQYFGPGTRLTVL.

The V gene is TRBV30, the J gene TRBJ2-7; weak D call: TRBD2 (5 bases). The CDR3 is 14 amino acids. The germline gives CDR1 GTSNPN, CDR2 SVGIG (reference sequence). Trimming stripped 0 bases from V and 4 bases from J, with 13 bases between. The CDR3 is CAWSVGLLKYEQYF. CDR3 nucleotides: TGTGCCTGGAGTGTTGGACTCTTAAAATACGAGCAGTACTTC.

This sequence joins TRBV7-2 and TRBJ2-1; 7 bases map to TRBD2. Germline trimming cut 6 bases from V and 3 bases from J; bases unmatched to any gene: 8. CDR1 is SGHTA, CDR2 FQGNSA, per germline. CDR3 size: 15 residues. DNA of the CDR3: TGTGCCAGCAGACTAACGGGAGGTGGCTACAATGAGCAGTTCTTC. Residues: CASRLTGGGYNEQFF.

A single count supports this clone. One end of the junction is discordant with germline, which a read error may explain. The rearrangement links TRBV7-7 to TRBJ2-5; no clear D. The germline V gene encodes CDR1 SSHAT and CDR2 FNYEAQ (reference sequence). The CDR3 runs to 13 residues. CDR3 nucleotide sequence: TGTGCTAGCAGCCCCCTTAGGGTCGGGACCCAGTACTTC. This codes for CASSPLRVGTQYF.

The rearrangement links TRBV5-6 to TRBJ2-3; TRBD2 matches 10 bases. The trim removed 1 base at V and 6 bases at J, leaving 8 bases unmatched. Per germline, CDR1 SGHDT and CDR2 YYEEEE. CDR3 size: 16 residues. CDR3 sequence reads: CASSLWSGRASDTQYF. The CDR3, as DNA: TGTGCCAGCAGCTTGTGGAGCGGGAGGGCCTCCGATACGCAGTATTTT.

A remark on this clone: This specimen includes other DNA sequences encoding the same CDR3. The gene calls are TRBV7-3 and TRBJ2-2, with D possibly matching TRBD1 (6 bases). CDR1 and CDR2 from the germline V gene are SGHTA and FQGTGA. The CDR3 totals 14 residues. V lost 5 bases, J lost 1 base, and 8 bases lay in between. The DNA of the CDR3 is TGTGCCAGCAGCCTCAGGGGGAACACCGGGGAGCTGTTTTTT. It is translated as CASSLRGNTGELFF.

The chain carries TRBV29-1 and TRBJ2-5, with TRBD2 matching 14 bases. CDR1 and CDR2 from the germline V gene are SQVTM and ANQGSEA. Trimming took 6 bases from V and 5 from J; bases not matched to a gene: 14. CDR3 size: 17 residues. The CDR3 sequence: CSVRAVGTSGSRETQYF. The DNA for the CDR3 is TGCAGCGTCAGGGCGGTAGGGACTAGCGGGAGTCGTGAGACCCAGTACTTC.

The V call is TRBV7-6, the J call TRBJ1-1; D gene uncertain. Deletions cut 2 bases from V and 1 base from J, with 11 bases between. Germline assignment: CDR1 SGHVS and CDR2 FNYEAQ. The CDR3 spans 15 residues. The CDR3 region is CASSLMADSNTEAFF. The CDR3 DNA follows: TGTGCCAGCAGCTTAATGGCAGACTCGAACACTGAAGCTTTCTTT. Complete variable domain (other parts from reference TRBV7-6 and TRBJ1-1): GAGVSQSPRYKVTKRGQDVALRCDPISGHVSLYWYRQALGQGPEFLTYFNYEAQQDKSGLPNDRFSAERPEGSISTLTIQRTEQRDSAMYRCASSLMADSNTEAFFGQGTRLTVV.

The gene calls are TRBV5-1 and TRBJ2-3; 12 bases are a match to TRBD2. The CDR3 extends over 16 amino acids. The trim removed 4 bases at V and 5 bases at J, leaving 8 bases unmatched. Germline assignment: CDR1 SGHRS and CDR2 YFSETQ. CDR3 region: CASSASGGAFVDTQYF. CDR3 bases: TGCGCCAGCAGCGCTAGCGGGGGGGCCTTTGTAGATACGCAGTATTTT.

This chain uses TRBV4-1 with TRBJ2-1; the D gene is possibly TRBD2 (6 bases). CDR1 and CDR2 from the germline V gene are MGHRA and YSYEKL. Trimming left V 1 base short and J 7 bases short, with 17 bases between. There are 16 residues in the CDR3. The CDR3 loop is CASSQGRDLGWNEQFF. The CDR3 DNA reads as TGCGCCAGCAGCCAAGGGAGGGACCTAGGTTGGAATGAGCAGTTCTTC.

The V and J genes are TRBV9 and TRBJ1-6; D unclear. The CDR3 runs 18 residues. Trimming pared 4 bases from V and 10 bases from J, leaving 27 bases between. Germline CDR1 and CDR2: SGDLS and YYNGEE. The CDR3 DNA reads TGTGCCAGCAGCCGCAAAGGTGGGATACGAAGGGCAACCTCACCCCTCCACTTT. Encoded protein: CASSRKGGIRRATSPLHF.

The chain uses TRBV21-1 and TRBJ2-5; the table's D call of TRBD2 was not tested on the DNA. TRBV21-1 is designated a pseudogene. The CDR3 is 15 amino acids. CDR3 sequence: CASSKGPKRAETQYF. The CDR3, as DNA: TGTGCCAGCAGCAAAGGGCCGAAGAGGGCGGAGACCCAGTACTTC.

This clone was detected only once. This sequence joins TRBV5-5 and TRBJ1-1; D is possibly TRBD1 (6 bases). CDR1 is SGHKS, CDR2 YYEKEE, per germline (reference sequence). Deletions cut 1 base from V and 2 bases from J, with 15 bases between. This CDR3 has 16 residues. The CDR3 sequence is CASSLLPGTTNTEAFF. The CDR3 DNA follows: TGTGCCAGCAGCTTGTTACCCGGGACAACTAACACTGAAGCTTTCTTT.

This sequence joins TRBV11-1 and TRBJ1-1; D not certain. Germline lookup yields CDR1 SGHAT and CDR2 FQDESV (reference sequence). The V and J ends lost 5 bases and 0 bases respectively, with 16 bases between them. This CDR3 is built from 16 residues. Here the CDR3 reads CASSPRRALLNTEAFF. In nucleotides, the CDR3 is TGTGCCAGCAGCCCCAGACGGGCTCTCCTGAACACTGAAGCTTTCTTT.

The chain carries TRBV6-6 and TRBJ1-5; D not certain. The CDR3 totals 13 residues. The V end was cut by 4 bases, the J end by 5 bases, with 9 bases between. CDR1 and CDR2 (germline): MNHNY, SVGAGI (reference sequence). The CDR3 nucleotides are TGTGCCAGCAGTTCTAGGGTTTATCAGCCCCAGCATTTT. Translation: CASSSRVYQPQHF.

Only one count was recorded for this clone. This chain uses TRBV7-2 with TRBJ2-1, with 11 bases aligning to TRBD2. The length of the CDR3 is 18 residues. Germline trimming cut 5 bases from V and 8 bases from J; bases unmatched to any gene: 17. Germline assignment: CDR1 SGHTA and CDR2 FQGNSA. The CDR3 protein is CASSPSMGLAEEEDEQFF. The DNA for the CDR3 is TGTGCCAGCAGCCCCTCCATGGGACTAGCGGAAGAGGAGGATGAGCAGTTCTTC.

The chain joins TRBV6-5 to TRBJ1-3, with a possible D match to TRBD1 (5 bases). CDR1 MNHEY and CDR2 SVGAGI come from the germline V gene. This CDR3 is built from 14 residues. V dropped 8 bases and J dropped 0 bases, with 11 bases sitting between them. The CDR3 is CASGKGTSGNTIYF. The CDR3 nucleotides are TGTGCCAGCGGTAAGGGGACCTCTGGAAACACCATATATTTT.